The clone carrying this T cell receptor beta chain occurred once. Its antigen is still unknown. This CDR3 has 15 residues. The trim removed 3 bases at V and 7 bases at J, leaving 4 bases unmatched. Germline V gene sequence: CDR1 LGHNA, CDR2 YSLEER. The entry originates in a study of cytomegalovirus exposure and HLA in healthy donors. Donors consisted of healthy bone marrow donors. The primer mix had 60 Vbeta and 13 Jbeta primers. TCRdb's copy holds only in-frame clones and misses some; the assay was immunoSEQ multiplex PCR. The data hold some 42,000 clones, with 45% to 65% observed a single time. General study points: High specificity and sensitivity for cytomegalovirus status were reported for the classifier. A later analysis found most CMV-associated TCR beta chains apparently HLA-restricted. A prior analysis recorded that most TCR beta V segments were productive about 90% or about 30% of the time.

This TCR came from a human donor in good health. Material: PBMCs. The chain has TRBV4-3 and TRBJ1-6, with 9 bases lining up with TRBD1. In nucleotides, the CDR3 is TGCGCCAGCAGCCATCGGACAGGGGAGAATTCACCCCTCCACTTT. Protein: CASSHRTGENSPLHF.